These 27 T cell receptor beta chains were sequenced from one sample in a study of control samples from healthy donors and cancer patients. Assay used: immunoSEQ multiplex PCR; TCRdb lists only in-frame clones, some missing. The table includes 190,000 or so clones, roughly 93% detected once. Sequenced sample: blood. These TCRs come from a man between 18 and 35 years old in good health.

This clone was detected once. This CDR3 is CAWSPSTGELFF. CDR3 in DNA: TGTGCCTGGAGTCCCAGCACCGGGGAGCTGTTTTTT. The V call is TRBV30, the J call TRBJ2-2, with D unresolved. Per the germline V gene, CDR1 is GTSNPN and CDR2 is SVGIG (reference sequence). CDR3 length: 12 residues. Trimming shortened V by 2 bases and J by 4 bases, and 5 bases separated the two germline ends.

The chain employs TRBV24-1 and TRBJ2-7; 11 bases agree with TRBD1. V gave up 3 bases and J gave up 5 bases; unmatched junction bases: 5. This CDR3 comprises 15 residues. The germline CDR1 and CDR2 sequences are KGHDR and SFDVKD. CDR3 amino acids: CATSDPGQGGDEQYF. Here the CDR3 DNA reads TGTGCCACCAGTGATCCGGGACAGGGGGGCGACGAGCAGTACTTC.

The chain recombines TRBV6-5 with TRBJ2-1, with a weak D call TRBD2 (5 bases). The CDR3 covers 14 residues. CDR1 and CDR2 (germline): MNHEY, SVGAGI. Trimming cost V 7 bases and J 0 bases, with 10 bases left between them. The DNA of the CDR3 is TGTGCCAGCACTCGGGAATACTCCTACAATGAGCAGTTCTTC. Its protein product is CASTREYSYNEQFF.

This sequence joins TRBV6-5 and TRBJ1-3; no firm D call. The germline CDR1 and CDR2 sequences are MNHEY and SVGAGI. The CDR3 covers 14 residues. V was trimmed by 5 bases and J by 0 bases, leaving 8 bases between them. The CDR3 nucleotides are TGTGCCAGCAGTCGGCGTGACTCTGGAAACACCATATATTTT. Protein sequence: CASSRRDSGNTIYF.

The CDR3 DNA reads as TGTGCCAGCAGCTTAAGACCAGCCTACAATGAGCAGTTCTTC. Amino acid sequence: CASSLRPAYNEQFF. The chain recombines TRBV7-3 with TRBJ2-1; the D is unclear. The CDR3 contains 14 residues. V was clipped by 1 base and J by 2 bases, with 6 bases between them. Germline V gene data show CDR1 as SGHTA and CDR2 as FQGTGA. The full variable domain, with the rest looked up from reference TRBV7-3 and TRBJ2-1, is GAGVSQTPSNKVTEKGKYVELRCDPISGHTALYWYRQSLGQGPEFLIYFQGTGAADDSGLPNDRFFAVRPEGSVSTLKIQRTERGDSAVYLCASSLRPAYNEQFFGPGTRLTVL.

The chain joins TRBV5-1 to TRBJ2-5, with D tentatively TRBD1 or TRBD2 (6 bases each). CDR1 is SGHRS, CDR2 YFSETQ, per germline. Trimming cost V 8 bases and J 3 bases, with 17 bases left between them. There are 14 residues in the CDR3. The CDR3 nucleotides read TGCGCCAGTTCGACAGGTCCGGGGGAAGAGACCCAGTACTTC. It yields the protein CASSTGPGEETQYF.

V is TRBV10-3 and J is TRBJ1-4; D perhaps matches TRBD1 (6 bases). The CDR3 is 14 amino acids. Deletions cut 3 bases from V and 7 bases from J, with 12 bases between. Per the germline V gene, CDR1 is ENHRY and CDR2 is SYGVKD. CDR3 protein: CAISEWGGGEKLFF. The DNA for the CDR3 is TGTGCCATCAGTGAATGGGGAGGGGGTGAAAAACTGTTTTTT.

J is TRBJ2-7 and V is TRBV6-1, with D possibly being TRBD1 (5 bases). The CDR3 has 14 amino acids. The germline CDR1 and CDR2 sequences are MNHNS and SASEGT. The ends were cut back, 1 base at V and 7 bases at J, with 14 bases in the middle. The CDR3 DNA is TGTGCCAGCAGTGAAGGGATAGGGGTATGGGAGCAGTACTTC. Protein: CASSEGIGVWEQYF.

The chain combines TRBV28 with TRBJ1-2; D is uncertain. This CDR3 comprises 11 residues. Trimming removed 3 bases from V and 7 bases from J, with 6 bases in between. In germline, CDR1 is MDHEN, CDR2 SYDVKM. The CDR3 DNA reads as TGTGCCAGCAGTTTGGCCTTTGGCTACACCTTC. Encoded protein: CASSLAFGYTF.

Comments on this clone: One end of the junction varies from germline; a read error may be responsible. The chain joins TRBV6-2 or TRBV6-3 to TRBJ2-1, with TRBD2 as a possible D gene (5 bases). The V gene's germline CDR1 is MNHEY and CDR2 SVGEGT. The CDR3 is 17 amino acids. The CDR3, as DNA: TGTGCCAGCAGTTACAACTCGGACTCCCGCTCCTACAATGAGCGGTTCTTC. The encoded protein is CASSYNSDSRSYNERFF.

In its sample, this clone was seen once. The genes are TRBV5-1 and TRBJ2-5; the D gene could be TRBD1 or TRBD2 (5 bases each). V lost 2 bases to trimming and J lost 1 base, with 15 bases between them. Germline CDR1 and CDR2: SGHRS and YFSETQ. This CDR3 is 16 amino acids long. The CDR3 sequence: CASSFWDQGGQETQYF. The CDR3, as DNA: TGCGCCAGCAGCTTTTGGGACCAAGGCGGCCAAGAGACCCAGTACTTC.

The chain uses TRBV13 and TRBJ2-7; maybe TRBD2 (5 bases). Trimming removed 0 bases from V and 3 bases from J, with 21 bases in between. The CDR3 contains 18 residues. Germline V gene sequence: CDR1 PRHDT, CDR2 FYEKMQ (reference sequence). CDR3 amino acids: CASSLGGPLAWWLYEQYF. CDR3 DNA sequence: TGTGCCAGCAGCTTAGGGGGCCCCCTAGCATGGTGGCTCTACGAGCAGTACTTC.

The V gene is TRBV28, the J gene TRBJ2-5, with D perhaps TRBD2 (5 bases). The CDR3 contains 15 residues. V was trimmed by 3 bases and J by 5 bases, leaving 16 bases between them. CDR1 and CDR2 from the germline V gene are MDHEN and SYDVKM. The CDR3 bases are TGTGCCAGCAGTTTCCTTAGAGGGTATGAGGAGACCCAGTACTTC. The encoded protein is CASSFLRGYEETQYF.

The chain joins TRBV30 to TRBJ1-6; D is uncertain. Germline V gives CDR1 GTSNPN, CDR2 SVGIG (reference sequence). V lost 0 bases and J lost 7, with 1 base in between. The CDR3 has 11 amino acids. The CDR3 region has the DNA TGTGCCTGGAGTGTCAATTCACCCCTCCACTTT. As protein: CAWSVNSPLHF. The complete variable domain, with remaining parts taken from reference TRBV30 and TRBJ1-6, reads SQTIHQWPATLVQPVGSPLSLECTVEGTSNPNLYWYRQAAGRGLQLLFYSVGIGQISSEVPQNLSASRPQDRQFILSSKKLLLSDSGFYLCAWSVNSPLHFGNGTRLTVT.

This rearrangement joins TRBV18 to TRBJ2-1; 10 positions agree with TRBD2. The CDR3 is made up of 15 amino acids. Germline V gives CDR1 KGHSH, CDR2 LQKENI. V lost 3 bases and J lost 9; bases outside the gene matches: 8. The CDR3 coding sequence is TGTGCCAGCTCACCTCCCAGCGGGGGGGCGGGTGAGCAGTTCTTC. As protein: CASSPPSGGAGEQFF.

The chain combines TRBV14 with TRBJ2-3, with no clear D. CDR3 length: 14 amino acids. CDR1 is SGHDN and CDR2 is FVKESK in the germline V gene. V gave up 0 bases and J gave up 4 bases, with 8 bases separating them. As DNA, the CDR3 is TGTGCCAGCAGCCAAGAACTCCGGCCAGATACGCAGTATTTT. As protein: CASSQELRPDTQYF.

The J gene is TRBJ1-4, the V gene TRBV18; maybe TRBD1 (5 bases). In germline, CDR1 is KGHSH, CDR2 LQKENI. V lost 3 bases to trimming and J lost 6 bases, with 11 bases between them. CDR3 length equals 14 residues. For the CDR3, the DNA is TGTGCCAGCTCACCGGGGCAATCAGATGAAAAACTGTTTTTT. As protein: CASSPGQSDEKLFF.

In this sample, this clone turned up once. As DNA, the CDR3 is TGTGCCAGTAGCCCATCAACAGGAAACACCATATATTTT. Its translation is CASSPSTGNTIYF. J is TRBJ1-3 and V is TRBV19; D gene uncertain. V dropped 6 bases and J dropped 4 bases, with 10 bases sitting between them. The CDR3 runs 13 residues. Germline loops: CDR1 LNHDA, CDR2 SQIVND (reference sequence).

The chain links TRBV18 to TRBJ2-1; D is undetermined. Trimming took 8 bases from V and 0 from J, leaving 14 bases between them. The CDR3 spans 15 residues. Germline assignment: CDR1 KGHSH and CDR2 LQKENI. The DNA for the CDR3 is TGTGCCAGCCGGAACGTACCTTACTCCTACAATGAGCAGTTCTTC. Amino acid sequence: CASRNVPYSYNEQFF.

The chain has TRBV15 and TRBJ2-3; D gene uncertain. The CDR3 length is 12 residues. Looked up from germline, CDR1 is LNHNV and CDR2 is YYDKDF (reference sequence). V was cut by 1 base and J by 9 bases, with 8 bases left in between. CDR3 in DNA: TGTGCCACCAGCAGAGTCGGAGCCACGCAGTATTTT. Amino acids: CATSRVGATQYF. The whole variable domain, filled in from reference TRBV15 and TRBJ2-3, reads DAMVIQNPRYQVTQFGKPVTLSCSQTLNHNVMYWYQQKSSQAPKLLFHYYDKDFNNEADTPDNFQSRRPNTSFCFLDIRSPGLGDTAMYLCATSRVGATQYFGPGTRLTVL.

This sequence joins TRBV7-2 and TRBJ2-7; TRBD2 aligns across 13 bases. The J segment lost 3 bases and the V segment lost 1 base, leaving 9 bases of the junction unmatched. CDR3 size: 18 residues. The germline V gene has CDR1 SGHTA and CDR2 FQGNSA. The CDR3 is CASSLGLAGGIQNYEQYF. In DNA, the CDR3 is TGTGCCAGCAGCTTAGGACTAGCGGGGGGAATCCAAAACTACGAGCAGTACTTC.

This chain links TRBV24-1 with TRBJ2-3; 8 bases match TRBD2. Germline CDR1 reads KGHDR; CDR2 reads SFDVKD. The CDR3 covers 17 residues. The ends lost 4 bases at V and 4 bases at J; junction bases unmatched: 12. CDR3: CATSDTIRAGVPDTQYF. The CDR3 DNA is TGTGCCACCAGTGACACCATAAGAGCGGGAGTGCCAGATACGCAGTATTTT.

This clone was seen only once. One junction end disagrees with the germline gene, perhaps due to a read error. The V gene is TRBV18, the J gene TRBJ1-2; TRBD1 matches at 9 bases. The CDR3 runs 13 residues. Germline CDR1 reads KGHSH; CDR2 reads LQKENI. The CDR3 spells CASSPDGTGPGHF. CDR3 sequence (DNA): TGTGCCAGCTCACCAGACGGGACAGGGCCAGGGCACTTC.

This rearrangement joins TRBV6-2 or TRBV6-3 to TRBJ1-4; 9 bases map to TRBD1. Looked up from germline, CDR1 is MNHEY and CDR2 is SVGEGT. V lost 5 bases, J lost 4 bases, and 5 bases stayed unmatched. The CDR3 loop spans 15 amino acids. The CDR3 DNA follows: TGTGCCAGCAGTCGCCCGGGACAGGGTAATGAAAAACTGTTTTTT. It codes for CASSRPGQGNEKLFF.

CDR3 coding DNA: TGTGCCAGCAGCATTCAGGGCTACGAGCAGTACTTC. Translated, it gives CASSIQGYEQYF. This chain connects TRBV11-2 to TRBJ2-7, with a weak D call TRBD1 (5 bases). CDR1 SGHAT and CDR2 FQNNGV come from the germline V gene. The CDR3 has 12 amino acids. The V end was cut by 5 bases, the J end by 3 bases, with 8 bases between.

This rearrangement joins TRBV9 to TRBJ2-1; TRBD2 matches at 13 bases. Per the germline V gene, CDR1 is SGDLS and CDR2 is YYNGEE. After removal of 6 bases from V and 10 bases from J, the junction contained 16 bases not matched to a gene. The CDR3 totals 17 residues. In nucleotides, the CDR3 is TGTGCCAGCACCTTAACTAGCGGGGGGGCACACTCTGAGGAGCAGTTCTTC. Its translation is CASTLTSGGAHSEEQFF.

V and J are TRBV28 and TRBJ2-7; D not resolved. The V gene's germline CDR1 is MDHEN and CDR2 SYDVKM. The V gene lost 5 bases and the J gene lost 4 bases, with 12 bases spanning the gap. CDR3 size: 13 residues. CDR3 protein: CASSPHVAYEQYF. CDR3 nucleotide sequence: TGTGCCAGCAGTCCACACGTGGCGTACGAGCAGTACTTC. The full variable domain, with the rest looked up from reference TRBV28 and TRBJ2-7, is DVKVTQSSRYLVKRTGEKVFLECVQDMDHENMFWYRQDPGLGLRLIYFSYDVKMKEKGDIPEGYSVSREKKERFSLILESASTNQTSMYLCASSPHVAYEQYFGPGTRLTVT.